Included here is one TCR beta chain sequence, with context. The antigen remains undetermined. These data come from a study of T cell clusters in autoimmune cytopenias. General study points: TRB repertoire shifts in secondary cytopenia and chronic lymphocytic leukemia mostly reflected lymphoma, not autoimmunity. The cluster-lack signature was not seen for secondary cytopenia versus chronic lymphocytic leukemia. Primary autoimmune cytopenia patients appeared to lack physiological T cell clusters present in healthy donors. Healthy donors had about 2.8-fold more exclusive TRB clusters than active autoimmune hepatitis patients.

TRB was amplified from 250 ng of peripheral blood genomic DNA per sample. TRB was amplified by touch-down multiplex PCR, primer pools A and B combined. Each CDR3 protein gets one entry in TCRdb, which reprocessed the multiplex PCR reads and gives no DNA. This sample's clone table lists roughly 6,900 distinct CDR3 sequences. The origin of this receptor is a human donor with an autoimmune cytopenia or autoimmune hepatitis (not recorded which). Input material: peripheral blood.

The CDR3 loop reads CASSKVRASGRVDTQYF. The chain combines TRBV21-1 with TRBJ2-3; there is no DNA to check the TCRdb D call of TRBD2. TRBV21-1 is labeled a pseudogene. This CDR3 contains 17 residues.